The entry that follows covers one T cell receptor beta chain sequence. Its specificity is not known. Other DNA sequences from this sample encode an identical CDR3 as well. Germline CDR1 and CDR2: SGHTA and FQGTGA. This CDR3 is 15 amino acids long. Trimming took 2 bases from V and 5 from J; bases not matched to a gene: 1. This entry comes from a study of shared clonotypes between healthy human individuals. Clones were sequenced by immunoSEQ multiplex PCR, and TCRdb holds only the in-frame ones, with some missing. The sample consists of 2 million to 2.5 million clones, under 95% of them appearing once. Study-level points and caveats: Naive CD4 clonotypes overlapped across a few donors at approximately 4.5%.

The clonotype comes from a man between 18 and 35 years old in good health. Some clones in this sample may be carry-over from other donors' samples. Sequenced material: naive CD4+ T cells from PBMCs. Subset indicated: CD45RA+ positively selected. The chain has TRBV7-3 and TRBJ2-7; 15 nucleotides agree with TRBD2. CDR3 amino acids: CASSLGTSGRNEQYF. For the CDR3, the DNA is TGTGCCAGCAGCTTAGGGACTAGCGGGAGGAACGAGCAGTACTTC.